This TCR beta chain was captured by sequencing in a study of blood T cell repertoires in COVID-19. Participants were placed into cohorts based on the clinical history they reported. For recovered donors of Cohort 3, there were two negative PCRs, clearance, or symptom resolution. Trimming removed 11 bases at V and 6 bases at J, with 13 bases between. The CDR3 has 11 amino acids. As processed by the authors: Estimation of nucleated cell counts was performed using reference gene primer amplification. The protocol was immunoSEQ multiplex PCR, while the TCRdb copy is restricted to in-frame clones and leaves out a portion. V and J calls plus clone size are reproduced from that table; the DNA served to infer D and trimming. Of around 330,000 clones in the sample, approximately 88% were seen once.

Input material: PBMCs or T cells enriched from blood (not recorded which). The chain employs TRBV12-3 or TRBV12-4 and TRBJ1-1, with D hard to call. This receptor was obtained from a man in his 60s who had recovered from COVID-19. The CDR3 sequence: CAESSGAEAFF. DNA of the CDR3: TGTGCCGAAAGCTCCGGAGCTGAAGCTTTCTTT.